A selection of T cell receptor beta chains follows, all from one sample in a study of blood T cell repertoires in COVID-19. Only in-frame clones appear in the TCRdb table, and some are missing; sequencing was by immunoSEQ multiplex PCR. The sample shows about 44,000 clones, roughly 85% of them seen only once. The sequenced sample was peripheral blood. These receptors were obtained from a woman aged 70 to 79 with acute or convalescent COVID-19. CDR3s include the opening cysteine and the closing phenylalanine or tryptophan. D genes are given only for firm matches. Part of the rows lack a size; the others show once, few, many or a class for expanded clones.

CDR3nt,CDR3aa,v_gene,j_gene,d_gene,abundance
TGTGCCACCAGTCGTTCTCTGACTGAAGCTTTCTTT,CATSRSLTEAFF,TRBV5-4,TRBJ1-1,-,-
TGTGCCAGCAGTGATTGGACTAGGGGTAAAGGAGATACGCAGTATTTT,CASSDWTRGKGDTQYF,TRBV27,TRBJ2-3,TRBD2,-
TGTGCCACCAGTCCGCCAGGGACAGGGGTTCAGCCCCAGCATTTT,CATSPPGTGVQPQHF,TRBV15,TRBJ1-5,TRBD1,medium-sized
TGTGCCAGTACCCCTCGGGGGGCAGGGAGAGTTATCGAGACCCAGTACTTC,CASTPRGAGRVIETQYF,TRBV19,TRBJ2-5,-,few
TGTGCCAGCAGCGGGCGGGAGTCCTACGAGCAGTACTTC,CASSGRESYEQYF,TRBV9,TRBJ2-7,TRBD2,-
TGTGCCAGCAGCTTAGAGCCAGGGCGTTATAGCAATCAGCCCCAGCATTTT,CASSLEPGRYSNQPQHF,TRBV7-8,TRBJ1-5,-,-
TGTGCCACCAGTGACCAAACGTCTCAGGAGCAGTTCTTC,CATSDQTSQEQFF,TRBV24-1,TRBJ2-1,-,-
TGCAGCGCCCTCGTCCGAGCAGGATATAGCTACGAGCAGTACTTC,CSALVRAGYSYEQYF,TRBV29-1,TRBJ2-7,-,-
TGCGCCAGCAGCCCGGGACTAGCGCTTGGCTACGAGCAGTACTTC,CASSPGLALGYEQYF,TRBV5-1,TRBJ2-7,TRBD2,-
TGTGCCTGGAGTGGTCAGGGGGGAACTAATGAAAAACTGTTTTTT,CAWSGQGGTNEKLFF,TRBV30,TRBJ1-4,TRBD1,-
TGTGCCTGGAGGTGGGGAGAAATCGATGAAAAACTGTTTTTT,CAWRWGEIDEKLFF,TRBV30,TRBJ1-4,-,-
TGTGCCAGCAGTAGACCGGGACAGGCCTACGAGCAGTACTTC,CASSRPGQAYEQYF,TRBV28,TRBJ2-7,TRBD1,-
TGTGCCAGCAGTTTACAGCAGGCCACTGAAGCTTTCTTT,CASSLQQATEAFF,TRBV12-3/TRBV12-4,TRBJ1-1,-,-
TGTGCCAGCAGCGCCGGGGACTACTCGCGGGGGGAGCAGTACTTC,CASSAGDYSRGEQYF,TRBV7-2,TRBJ2-7,TRBD2,-
TGTGCCAGTAGAAATAGCAATCAGCCCCAGCATTTT,CASRNSNQPQHF,TRBV28,TRBJ1-5,-,-
TGTGCCAGCAGCTACACCCAGGGTTACACTGAAGCTTTCTTT,CASSYTQGYTEAFF,TRBV5-4,TRBJ1-1,-,-
TGTGCCAGCGGAGGAAGGACTAGTATCAGTAAGACCCAGTACTTC,CASGGRTSISKTQYF,TRBV3-1/TRBV3-2,TRBJ2-5,TRBD2,-
TGTGCCAGCAGCCTCGGACTAGCGGCTAGCACAGATACGCAGTATTTT,CASSLGLAASTDTQYF,TRBV3-1/TRBV3-2,TRBJ2-3,TRBD2,-
TGTGCCAGCAGCGTCCAACGGGAAGCAGATACGCAGTATTTT,CASSVQREADTQYF,TRBV9,TRBJ2-3,-,-
TGTGCCAGCTCACCCACAGAGAACACTGAAGCTTTCTTT,CASSPTENTEAFF,TRBV18,TRBJ1-1,-,-
TGCGCCAGCAGCTTGGAAGGGACGGGGGGTGGTAACACTGAAGCTTTCTTT,CASSLEGTGGGNTEAFF,TRBV5-1,TRBJ1-1,-,-
TGTGCCAGCAGCACTCGACAGGGTACCGGGGAGCTGTTTTTT,CASSTRQGTGELFF,TRBV9,TRBJ2-2,TRBD1,-
TGCGCCAGCAGCTTGGGTACAGGGTCTCAGCCCCAGCATTTT,CASSLGTGSQPQHF,TRBV5-1,TRBJ1-5,-,-
TGTGCCAGCAGTTTTCGTGAGCAGTTCTTC,CASSFREQFF,TRBV28,TRBJ2-1,-,-
TGTGCCAGCAGGTCGAGTGGACAAATTTTCACTGAAGCTTTCTTT,CASRSSGQIFTEAFF,TRBV4-2,TRBJ1-1,-,-
TGTGCCAGCAGTTGGGACAGCGTAATGAACACTGAAGCTTTCTTT,CASSWDSVMNTEAFF,TRBV7-9,TRBJ1-1,TRBD1,-
TGTGCCAGCAGCTTAGATCTGTCAGGGGGGCATTCACCCCTCCACTTT,CASSLDLSGGHSPLHF,TRBV11-2,TRBJ1-6,TRBD1,once
TGTGCCAGCAGTTCGACAGGGGAGAGGGGAGGCTACACCTTC,CASSSTGERGGYTF,TRBV28,TRBJ1-2,TRBD1,-
TGTGCCAGCAGCATCCAAGGGGCCCTTGGGGCTACGCAGTATTTT,CASSIQGALGATQYF,TRBV7-2,TRBJ2-3,-,-
TGCGCCAGCAGCTTGCAGGGAAACACTGAAGCTTTCTTT,CASSLQGNTEAFF,TRBV5-1,TRBJ1-1,-,-
TGTGCCAGCAGTTTTGCGCGCAACCGAGCGGGAGGCAATGAGCAGTTCTTC,CASSFARNRAGGNEQFF,TRBV6-2/TRBV6-3,TRBJ2-1,TRBD2,-
TGTGCCAGCTCACCGGTATCGCGGAGGGGCGATGGCTACACCTTC,CASSPVSRRGDGYTF,TRBV18,TRBJ1-2,-,-
TGTGCCAGCAGCCGATCCGGGACAGTGGGGGGCGAGCAGTACTTC,CASSRSGTVGGEQYF,TRBV7-9,TRBJ2-7,-,-
TGCGCCAGCAGCCAGATCACAGGGTACTCCTACGAGCAGTACTTC,CASSQITGYSYEQYF,TRBV4-1,TRBJ2-7,-,-
TGTGCCAGCAGTTTCCGACTAGCGGGGAGTAACTACGAGCAGTACTTC,CASSFRLAGSNYEQYF,TRBV6-5,TRBJ2-7,TRBD2,-
TGTGCCAGCAGCCTCGGAGGGACAGATACGCAGTATTTT,CASSLGGTDTQYF,TRBV7-9,TRBJ2-3,-,few
TGTGCCAGCAGTTCGGGGTACAAGAACACTGAAGCTTTCTTT,CASSSGYKNTEAFF,TRBV28,TRBJ1-1,-,-
TGTGCCATCAGTGAGCTAGGGGTTCGGACCGGGGAGCTGTTTTTT,CAISELGVRTGELFF,TRBV10-3,TRBJ2-2,-,-
TGTGCCAGCAGCTTCGAGGGAGGCATTTCCGAGACCCAGTACTTC,CASSFEGGISETQYF,TRBV11-2,TRBJ2-5,-,-
TGCAGCGTGGCGGGACTAGCGGGAGGTCTAAACTCCTACGAGCAGTACTTC,CSVAGLAGGLNSYEQYF,TRBV29-1,TRBJ2-7,TRBD2,-
TGTGCCAGCCGGACAGGCGAAGGAAACACCATATATTTT,CASRTGEGNTIYF,TRBV2,TRBJ1-3,TRBD1,-
TGTGCCAGCAGCCAACCCGGACAGGCCCCCGAGCCCCAGCATTTT,CASSQPGQAPEPQHF,TRBV3-1/TRBV3-2,TRBJ1-5,TRBD1,-
TGTGCCAGTACAGCGTATAGCAATCAGCCCCAGCATTTT,CASTAYSNQPQHF,TRBV19,TRBJ1-5,-,-